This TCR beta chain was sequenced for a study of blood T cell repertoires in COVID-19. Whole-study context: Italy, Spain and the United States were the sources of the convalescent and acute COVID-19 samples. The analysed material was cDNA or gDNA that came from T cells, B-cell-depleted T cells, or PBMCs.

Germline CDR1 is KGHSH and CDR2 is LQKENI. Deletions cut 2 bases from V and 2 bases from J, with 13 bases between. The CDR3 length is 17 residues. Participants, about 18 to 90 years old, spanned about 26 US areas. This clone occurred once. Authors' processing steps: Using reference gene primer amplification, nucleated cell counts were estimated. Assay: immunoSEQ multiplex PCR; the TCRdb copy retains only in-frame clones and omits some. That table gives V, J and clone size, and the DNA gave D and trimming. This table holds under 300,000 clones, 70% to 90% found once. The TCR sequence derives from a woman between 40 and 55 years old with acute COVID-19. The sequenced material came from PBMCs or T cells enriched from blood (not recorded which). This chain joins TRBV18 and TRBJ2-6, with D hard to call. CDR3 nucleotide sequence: TGTGCCAGCTCACCAAGAAGAAGAGGTACTGGGGCCAACGTCCTGACTTTC. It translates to CASSPRRRGTGANVLTF.